These 30 T cell receptor beta chains came from one sample sequenced in a study of blood T cell repertoires in COVID-19 (dated by TCRdb to 2018 to 2020). The library relied on the immunoSEQ multiplex PCR assay. TCRdb re-hosts the immuneACCESS table, in-frame sequences only. Its copies lack some clones; in the studies checked, an unresolved V gene accounts for under half of them, and the cause for the rest is not known. The sample profile shows roughly 150,000 clones; around 81% of them were found once. The top ten constitute about 8% of the sample. The specimen sequenced was peripheral blood. The receptors shown here come from a human donor in a cohort sampled during active COVID-19.

The CDR3 region has the DNA TGTGCCAGCAGCCAAGATAGGGGCCAGCGGGCTACAGATACGCAGTATTTT. The encoded protein is CASSQDRGQRATDTQYF. The rearrangement uses TRBV3-1 (or the pseudogene TRBV3-2) and TRBJ2-3; perhaps TRBD2 as D (6 bases). The CDR3 is made up of 17 amino acids. Germline V lookup: CDR1 LGHDT, CDR2 YNNKEL (reference sequence). V gave up 0 bases and J gave up 3 bases, with 16 bases separating them.

This rearrangement joins TRBV2 to TRBJ2-2; 9 positions agree with TRBD1. After removal of 8 bases from V and 4 bases from J, the junction contained 11 bases not matched to a gene. Germline-derived CDR1 and CDR2 are SNHLY and FYNNEI. The CDR3 sequence is 16 residues long. Here the CDR3 DNA reads TGTGCCAGCGGCAAACAGGGGGCGCTGACCACCGGGGAGCTGTTTTTT. Protein: CASGKQGALTTGELFF. The full variable domain, rest sourced from reference TRBV2 and TRBJ2-2, is EPEVTQTPSHQVTQMGQEVILRCVPISNHLYFYWYRQILGQKVEFLVSFYNNEISEKSEIFDDQFSVERPDGSNFTLKIRSTKLEDSAMYFCASGKQGALTTGELFFGEGSRLTVL.

The J gene is TRBJ2-1, the V gene TRBV11-1; 7 nucleotides line up with TRBD2. The CDR3 runs 15 residues. J was trimmed by 7 bases and V by 1 base; bases with no gene match: 7. The germline gives CDR1 SGHAT, CDR2 FQDESV (reference sequence). Here the CDR3 reads CASSLVSGVINEQFF. CDR3 DNA: TGTGCCAGCAGCTTAGTCAGCGGGGTGATAAATGAGCAGTTCTTC. Full variable domain (missing parts from reference TRBV11-1 and TRBJ2-1): EAEVAQSPRYKITEKSQAVAFWCDPISGHATLYWYRQILGQGPELLVQFQDESVVDDSQLPKDRFSAERLKGVDSTLKIQPAELGDSAMYLCASSLVSGVINEQFFGPGTRLTVL.

The chain carries TRBV7-9 and TRBJ2-7, with 8 bases fitting TRBD2. Trimming removed 5 bases from V and 0 bases from J; junction bases left unmatched: 3. CDR1 and CDR2 from the germline V gene are SEHNR and FQNEAQ (reference sequence). CDR3 length: 14 residues. CDR3 region: CASSPGTSSYEQYF. DNA for the CDR3: TGTGCCAGCAGCCCCGGGACTAGCTCCTACGAGCAGTACTTC.

This clone was detected ten times or more. This rearrangement joins TRBV2 to TRBJ1-5; 8 bases map to TRBD1. The CDR3 is 19 residues long. In germline, CDR1 is SNHLY, CDR2 FYNNEI. The ends lost 0 bases at V and 1 base at J; junction bases unmatched: 11. The CDR3 DNA sequence: TGTGCCAGCAGTGAAGCGCTTCATCCCAGGGGGCGAAGCAATCAGCCCCAGCATTTT. It yields the protein CASSEALHPRGRSNQPQHF. The entire variable domain, with the rest obtained from reference TRBV2 and TRBJ1-5, is as follows: EPEVTQTPSHQVTQMGQEVILRCVPISNHLYFYWYRQILGQKVEFLVSFYNNEISEKSEIFDDQFSVERPDGSNFTLKIRSTKLEDSAMYFCASSEALHPRGRSNQPQHFGDGTRLSIL.

The CDR3 sequence is CASSPVAGPGTDTQYF. CDR3 nucleotide sequence: TGTGCCAGCTCACCGGTGGCGGGGCCCGGCACAGATACGCAGTATTTT. V gene TRBV18 combines with J gene TRBJ2-3; D possibly corresponds to TRBD2 (6 bases). The V gene lost 3 bases and the J gene lost 1 base, with 14 bases spanning the gap. The V gene's germline CDR1 is KGHSH and CDR2 LQKENI. The CDR3 covers 16 residues.

This rearrangement joins TRBV19 to TRBJ1-4, with D possibly TRBD1 on 5 matching bases. The CDR3 is 13 amino acids. Trimming pared 6 bases from V and 8 bases from J, leaving 13 bases between. CDR1 is LNHDA and CDR2 is SQIVND in the germline V gene (reference sequence). The CDR3: CASRTAPREKLFF. The CDR3 coding sequence is TGTGCCAGTAGGACAGCGCCACGGGAAAAACTGTTTTTT.

The chain employs TRBV19 and TRBJ1-3, with TRBD1 identical over 8 bases. The V gene end was trimmed by 5 bases and the J gene end by 0 bases; junction bases not matched to a gene: 0. Germline lookup yields CDR1 LNHDA and CDR2 SQIVND (reference sequence). The CDR3 totals 14 residues. CDR3 residues: CASSGQGSGNTIYF. The CDR3, as DNA: TGTGCCAGTAGTGGACAGGGCTCTGGAAACACCATATATTTT.

The DNA for the CDR3 is TGTGCCAGTACTAAACAGGGGGCAGATTCACCCCTCCACTTT. Its protein is CASTKQGADSPLHF. The gene calls are TRBV6-5 and TRBJ1-6, with TRBD1 matching 9 bases. From germline, CDR1 is MNHEY and CDR2 SVGAGI. Trimming cost V 9 bases and J 8 bases; bases outside gene matches: 8. CDR3 length: 14 residues.

V is TRBV19 and J is TRBJ2-7, with 9 bases matching TRBD1. The CDR3 is 14 residues long. V shed 3 bases, J shed 3 bases, and the junction held 3 bases outside the gene matches. CDR1 LNHDA and CDR2 SQIVND come from the germline V gene (reference sequence). As DNA, the CDR3 is TGTGCCAGTAGTATTTCGGGACAGGGCTACGAGCAGTACTTC. Encoded protein: CASSISGQGYEQYF.

This clone was found once. Written as DNA, the CDR3 is TGTGCCAGCAGCCGCACCGGGTCTTTTGGGAATGAGCAGTTCTTC. It specifies CASSRTGSFGNEQFF. This chain connects TRBV3-1 (or the pseudogene TRBV3-2) to TRBJ2-1; D gene uncertain. V gave up 4 bases and J gave up 7 bases, with 17 bases separating them. The length of the CDR3 is 15 residues. The germline CDR1 and CDR2 sequences are LGHDT and YNNKEL (reference sequence).

The genes are TRBV6-5 and TRBJ2-5; TRBD2 agrees at 8 bases. The trim removed 0 bases at V and 1 base at J, leaving 4 bases unmatched. The CDR3 runs to 16 residues. Germline-derived CDR1 and CDR2 are MNHEY and SVGAGI. Here the CDR3 reads CASSYSLRGVQETQYF. The CDR3 DNA follows: TGTGCCAGCAGTTACTCGTTGCGGGGGGTCCAAGAGACCCAGTACTTC.

The V call is TRBV7-8, the J call TRBJ1-1; D perhaps matches TRBD1 (5 bases). CDR1 SGHVS and CDR2 FQNEAQ come from the germline V gene. V gave up 5 bases and J gave up 8 bases, with 9 bases separating them. The CDR3 runs to 11 residues. CDR3 sequence: CASSRRGEAFF. The CDR3 DNA reads as TGTGCCAGCAGCCGGCGGGGGGAAGCTTTCTTT.

V usage is TRBV18 and J usage is TRBJ1-6; possibly TRBD1 for D (5 bases). V gave up 1 base and J gave up 5 bases, with 6 bases separating them. Germline V gene data show CDR1 as KGHSH and CDR2 as LQKENI. CDR3 length: 14 residues. The CDR3 reads CASSPLQDNSPLHF. The DNA of the CDR3 is TGTGCCAGCTCACCACTACAGGATAATTCACCCCTCCACTTT.

V usage is TRBV5-4 and J usage is TRBJ2-5, with TRBD1 matching 7 bases. V gave up 3 bases and J gave up 2 bases; unmatched junction bases: 7. The CDR3 runs to 15 residues. Looked up from germline, CDR1 is SGHNT and CDR2 is YYREEE (reference sequence). CDR3 DNA sequence: TGTGCCAGCAGCTCCGAAACAGGGGCGCAAGAGACCCAGTACTTC. Translating gives CASSSETGAQETQYF.

The V and J genes are TRBV27 and TRBJ1-6, with D perhaps matching TRBD1 (6 bases). The CDR3 extends over 15 amino acids. Germline CDR1 and CDR2: MNHEY and SMNVEV (reference sequence). Trimming shortened V by 0 bases and J by 7 bases, and 10 bases separated the two germline ends. The CDR3 protein is CASSLSRQGNSPLHF. DNA of the CDR3: TGTGCCAGCAGTTTATCGAGGCAGGGGAATTCACCCCTCCACTTT.

This rearrangement joins TRBV28 to TRBJ2-1; 7 positions match TRBD2. V gave up 4 bases and J gave up 8 bases; unmatched junction bases: 11. There are 15 residues in the CDR3. Germline V CDR1 and CDR2: MDHEN, SYDVKM. CDR3 sequence reads: CASSSPSGGTDEQFF. In DNA, the CDR3 is TGTGCCAGCAGTTCCCCTAGCGGCGGTACCGATGAGCAGTTCTTC.

The genes are TRBV5-1 and TRBJ2-5; 7 bases match TRBD1. J gave up 2 bases and V 1 base, and 5 bases lay outside the gene matches. This CDR3 spans 15 amino acids. The germline V gene has CDR1 SGHRS and CDR2 YFSETQ. CDR3 nucleotides: TGCGCCAGCAGCTTGCGGGACAGTAGACAAGAGACCCAGTACTTC. Protein: CASSLRDSRQETQYF.

This chain connects TRBV5-1 to TRBJ2-5, with TRBD2 matching over 8 bases. The CDR3 contains 15 residues. V was clipped by 0 bases and J by 4 bases; unmatched bases: 5. Germline V CDR1 and CDR2: SGHRS, YFSETQ. CDR3 DNA sequence: TGCGCCAGCAGCTTGGACGGGGGGGTTTCAGAGACCCAGTACTTC. Translating it yields CASSLDGGVSETQYF.

The gene calls are TRBV6-5 and TRBJ2-7; 9 bases match TRBD2. J gave up 1 base and V 7 bases, and 5 bases lay outside the gene matches. CDR3 length equals 14 residues. CDR1 and CDR2 from the germline V gene are MNHEY and SVGAGI. The CDR3 is CASTAGGPSYEQYF. Written as DNA, the CDR3 is TGTGCCAGCACGGCGGGGGGGCCTTCCTACGAGCAGTACTTC.

This chain joins TRBV6-4 and TRBJ1-1, with 7 positions matching TRBD1. Germline-derived CDR1 and CDR2 are MRHNA and SNTAGT. After removal of 3 bases from V and 3 bases from J, the junction contained 10 bases not matched to a gene. The CDR3 contains 16 residues. The CDR3 DNA reads as TGTGCCAGCAGTGATCATATAGGGACAGCTCACACTGAAGCTTTCTTT. Translating it yields CASSDHIGTAHTEAFF.

The chain has TRBV11-2 and TRBJ2-5; the match to TRBD2 covers 8 bases. Germline CDR1 is SGHAT and CDR2 is FQNNGV. The CDR3 is 16 amino acids. V gave up 4 bases and J gave up 2 bases; unmatched junction bases: 9. CDR3 region: CASSSRLGGGQETQYF. DNA for the CDR3: TGTGCCAGCAGCTCCCGCCTCGGGGGGGGGCAAGAGACCCAGTACTTC.

V gene TRBV2 combines with J gene TRBJ2-5; 8 bases agree with TRBD2. V was clipped by 7 bases and J by 0 bases; unmatched bases: 10. Germline CDR1 is SNHLY and CDR2 is FYNNEI. This CDR3 region has 16 residues. The CDR3 sequence is CASTPKLAENQETQYF. The DNA for the CDR3 is TGTGCCAGCACCCCTAAACTAGCGGAGAACCAAGAGACCCAGTACTTC.

The rearrangement uses TRBV29-1 and TRBJ1-5; TRBD1 matches at 7 bases. V lost 4 bases to trimming and J lost 4 bases; unmatched junction nucleotides: 7. Per germline, CDR1 SQVTM and CDR2 ANQGSEA. CDR3 length: 14 residues. CDR3 protein: CSVGEGQPNQPQHF. The CDR3 DNA is TGCAGCGTTGGTGAGGGACAGCCGAATCAGCCCCAGCATTTT.

This chain links TRBV18 with TRBJ1-2; 8 bases map to TRBD1. J was trimmed by 3 bases and V by 1 base; bases with no gene match: 4. This CDR3 comprises 15 residues. The germline CDR1 and CDR2 sequences are KGHSH and LQKENI. CDR3: CASSPLQGADYGYTF. The CDR3, as DNA: TGTGCCAGCTCACCACTGCAGGGGGCAGACTATGGCTACACCTTC. Complete variable domain (other parts from reference TRBV18 and TRBJ1-2): NAGVMQNPRHLVRRRGQEARLRCSPMKGHSHVYWYRQLPEEGLKFMVYLQKENIIDESGMPKERFSAEFPKEGPSILRIQQVVRGDSAAYFCASSPLQGADYGYTFGSGTRLTVV.

This sequence joins TRBV5-6 and TRBJ1-6; no firm D call. V was clipped by 0 bases and J by 0 bases, with 7 bases between them. CDR3 length: 16 amino acids. The germline V gene encodes CDR1 SGHDT and CDR2 YYEEEE. CDR3 in amino acids: CASSLDSNSYNSPLHF. DNA of the CDR3: TGTGCCAGCAGCTTGGACAGTAACTCCTATAATTCACCCCTCCACTTT.

J is TRBJ2-3 and V is TRBV7-6; 7 positions agree with TRBD2. CDR3 size: 15 residues. V dropped 5 bases and J dropped 2; count of bases not matched to a gene: 7. CDR1 SGHVS and CDR2 FNYEAQ come from the germline V gene. The CDR3 here is CASSVGGKNTDTQYF. In nucleotides, the CDR3 is TGTGCCAGCAGCGTCGGGGGGAAGAACACAGATACGCAGTATTTT.

The DNA for the CDR3 is TGCAGCCCGAGGGACTCGGCTAGCACAGATACGCAGTATTTT. Residues: CSPRDSASTDTQYF. The chain employs TRBV29-1 and TRBJ2-3, with TRBD2 as a possible D gene (6 bases). Germline lookup yields CDR1 SQVTM and CDR2 ANQGSEA. V was cut by 8 bases and J by 0 bases, with 15 bases left in between. The CDR3 is 14 residues long.

The chain couples TRBV24-1 to TRBJ2-2, with a possible D match to TRBD1 (5 bases). The CDR3 has 16 amino acids. Between the trimmed V and J ends, which lost 0 bases and 2 bases, there was a span of 9 bases. Germline loops: CDR1 KGHDR, CDR2 SFDVKD. DNA of the CDR3: TGTGCCACCAGTGATTTGGGGGCGGTAAACACCGGGGAGCTGTTTTTT. Translation gives CATSDLGAVNTGELFF.

The chain joins TRBV5-1 to TRBJ2-1; 10 bases are a match to TRBD2. V gave up 5 bases and J gave up 0 bases; unmatched junction bases: 8. The CDR3 is 17 amino acids. CDR1 is SGHRS and CDR2 is YFSETQ in the germline V gene. This CDR3 is CASSGLAGAPSYNEQFF. The CDR3 DNA reads as TGCGCCAGCAGTGGTCTAGCGGGGGCCCCCTCCTACAATGAGCAGTTCTTC.